The rows below give T cell receptor beta chains drawn from one sample of a study of CD8+ T cells in alopecia areata. The method was immunoSEQ multiplex PCR; TCRdb's version includes in-frame clones alone and lacks a portion of them. Of about 190,000 clones in the sample, 50% to 70% were seen once. Here the sequenced sample was CD4+ T cells sorted from blood, taken around week 50, from a patient treated with tofacitinib. These receptors were obtained from a human donor with alopecia areata. CDR3s include the opening cysteine and the closing phenylalanine or tryptophan. Fields, in order: V gene, clone size, J gene, CDR3 protein. Clone size, where shown, is once, few, many, or a class for clones that have expanded.

v_call: TRBV6-1; clone_size: -; j_call: TRBJ1-4; cdr3_aa: CASSRGVGEKLFF
v_call: TRBV6-5; clone_size: -; j_call: TRBJ2-3; cdr3_aa: CASSYQTGVADTQYF
v_call: TRBV5-1; clone_size: -; j_call: TRBJ2-1; cdr3_aa: CASSLQGSGNEQFF
v_call: TRBV4-1; clone_size: once; j_call: TRBJ1-2; cdr3_aa: CASSQDQGAGIYGYTF
v_call: TRBV29-1; clone_size: -; j_call: TRBJ2-3; cdr3_aa: CSVPRRPGENEDTQYF
v_call: TRBV19; clone_size: few; j_call: TRBJ1-6; cdr3_aa: CASSQMRGNSPLHF
v_call: TRBV4-1; clone_size: -; j_call: TRBJ2-3; cdr3_aa: CASSRERGGADTQYF
v_call: TRBV5-6; clone_size: -; j_call: TRBJ2-5; cdr3_aa: CASSLDGTETQYF
v_call: TRBV28; clone_size: -; j_call: TRBJ2-3; cdr3_aa: CASSFPGGEDTQYF
v_call: TRBV5-1; clone_size: few; j_call: TRBJ2-5; cdr3_aa: CASSSPDRGTQYF
v_call: TRBV29-1; clone_size: -; j_call: TRBJ1-1; cdr3_aa: CSGVQGATEAFF
v_call: TRBV5-1; clone_size: -; j_call: TRBJ1-1; cdr3_aa: CASSSDHRNTEAFF
v_call: TRBV29-1; clone_size: -; j_call: TRBJ1-1; cdr3_aa: CSVGGRGGNTEAFF
v_call: TRBV6-6; clone_size: -; j_call: TRBJ2-1; cdr3_aa: CASSYTGDEQFF
v_call: TRBV30; clone_size: -; j_call: TRBJ1-4; cdr3_aa: CAWSVLTGREKLFF
v_call: TRBV7-3; clone_size: -; j_call: TRBJ2-3; cdr3_aa: CASSLGLPSTDTQYF
v_call: TRBV10-1; clone_size: few; j_call: TRBJ1-2; cdr3_aa: CASSETPTAGYTF
v_call: TRBV19; clone_size: -; j_call: TRBJ2-3; cdr3_aa: CASSKTSGLTDTQYF
v_call: TRBV7-6; clone_size: -; j_call: TRBJ2-3; cdr3_aa: CASSLGPSGGTDTQYF
v_call: TRBV7-9; clone_size: few; j_call: TRBJ2-3; cdr3_aa: CASSFTGGYTDTQYF
v_call: TRBV29-1; clone_size: -; j_call: TRBJ1-2; cdr3_aa: CSVLGQGRTNYGYTF
v_call: TRBV4-2; clone_size: once; j_call: TRBJ1-5; cdr3_aa: CASSQETGGGNQPQHF
v_call: TRBV7-9; clone_size: -; j_call: TRBJ2-7; cdr3_aa: CASSSGGARLYEQYF
v_call: TRBV2; clone_size: few; j_call: TRBJ2-1; cdr3_aa: CASITTRSYNEQFF
v_call: TRBV27; clone_size: -; j_call: TRBJ1-6; cdr3_aa: CASSLSLRDSPLHF
v_call: TRBV5-1; clone_size: few; j_call: TRBJ1-2; cdr3_aa: CASSLDTGGGGYTF
v_call: TRBV7-8; clone_size: -; j_call: TRBJ2-4; cdr3_aa: CASSLGTGTKNIQYF
v_call: TRBV30; clone_size: -; j_call: TRBJ1-4; cdr3_aa: CAWSVPTGGYEKLFF
v_call: TRBV4-3; clone_size: once; j_call: TRBJ1-1; cdr3_aa: CASRPGQGVMTEAFF
v_call: TRBV29-1; clone_size: few; j_call: TRBJ2-5; cdr3_aa: CSVRPQETQYF
v_call: TRBV4-3; clone_size: once; j_call: TRBJ1-1; cdr3_aa: CASSQSASNTEAFF
v_call: TRBV29-1; clone_size: few; j_call: TRBJ2-1; cdr3_aa: CSVDPGETGSHEQFF
v_call: TRBV20-1; clone_size: -; j_call: TRBJ2-3; cdr3_aa: CSARILQVMYF
v_call: TRBV2; clone_size: -; j_call: TRBJ1-2; cdr3_aa: CASSEARLAGVGYTF
v_call: TRBV5-5; clone_size: few; j_call: TRBJ1-1; cdr3_aa: CASSLAPRGVNTEAFF
v_call: TRBV6-6; clone_size: -; j_call: TRBJ1-6; cdr3_aa: CASRDHNSPLHF
v_call: TRBV29-1; clone_size: -; j_call: TRBJ2-3; cdr3_aa: CSGRQGWTDTQYF
v_call: TRBV9; clone_size: -; j_call: TRBJ2-4; cdr3_aa: CASSRGQGTKNIQYF
v_call: TRBV30; clone_size: -; j_call: TRBJ2-2; cdr3_aa: CAGLAGELFF
v_call: TRBV29-1; clone_size: -; j_call: TRBJ2-5; cdr3_aa: CSVVRQGAQETQYF
v_call: TRBV7-2; clone_size: -; j_call: TRBJ1-1; cdr3_aa: CASSLPPGAEAFF
v_call: TRBV14; clone_size: few; j_call: TRBJ2-7; cdr3_aa: CASSPDRQSYEQYF
v_call: TRBV13; clone_size: few; j_call: TRBJ1-4; cdr3_aa: CASSPRGVNNEKLFF